Following are 5 T cell receptor beta chains from one sample sequenced in a study of a mutant IDH1 vaccine in newly diagnosed glioma. The repertoire was sequenced with immunoSEQ multiplex PCR; TCRdb's copy has only in-frame clones and lacks some. The repertoire consists of about 47,000 clones, with approximately 90% occurring once and the leading ten covering 5.7%. The antigens of these receptors remain unknown. As to time point: week 35, safety follow-up. Each vaccine dose was 300 ug of mutant IDH1 20-mer peptide, with topical imiquimod. Here the sequenced sample was PBMCs, taken from a glioma patient whose treatment included an IDH1 peptide vaccine. The receptors derive from a woman aged 35 to 49 with glioma.

This clone was seen just once. The chain links TRBV5-1 to TRBJ1-1; possibly TRBD1 for D (5 bases). V lost 3 bases and J lost 5, with 17 bases in between. The CDR3 extends over 15 amino acids. Germline assignment: CDR1 SGHRS and CDR2 YFSETQ. CDR3 coding DNA: TGCGCCAGCAGCTCCCTAGGGCGACAGACGACTGAAGCTTTCTTT. Translating gives CASSSLGRQTTEAFF.

The chain is built from TRBV4-1 and TRBJ1-4; perhaps TRBD1 as D (6 bases). CDR1 is MGHRA and CDR2 is YSYEKL in the germline V gene. V was trimmed by 5 bases and J by 8 bases, leaving 15 bases between them. The length of the CDR3 is 14 residues. The CDR3 region has the DNA TGCGCCAGCAGCAAGCGGGGGCTAGAGGAAAAACTGTTTTTT. Translating it yields CASSKRGLEEKLFF.

J is TRBJ1-2 and V is TRBV5-6, with 8 bases identical to TRBD1. Germline-derived CDR1 and CDR2 are SGHDT and YYEEEE. The CDR3 totals 16 residues. V lost 1 base, J lost 5 bases, and 10 bases stayed unmatched. The CDR3 DNA reads as TGTGCCAGCAGCTTGAAGCCGGGACAGGACCCTTATGGCTACACCTTC. It translates to CASSLKPGQDPYGYTF. Looking up the rest from reference TRBV5-6 and TRBJ1-2 gives the full variable domain: DAGVTQSPTHLIKTRGQQVTLRCSPKSGHDTVSWYQQALGQGPQFIFQYYEEEERQRGNFPDRFSGHQFPNYSSELNVNALLLGDSALYLCASSLKPGQDPYGYTFGSGTRLTVV.

This clone was picked up one time. The V call is TRBV9, the J call TRBJ1-3, with no clear D. CDR3 length: 18 residues. The ends were cut back, 0 bases at V and 3 bases at J, with 19 bases in the middle. Germline CDR1 is SGDLS and CDR2 is YYNGEE. CDR3 sequence reads: CASSVERLGTLRGNTIYF. The CDR3, as DNA: TGTGCCAGCAGCGTAGAGAGGCTGGGAACTTTACGTGGAAACACCATATATTTT.

This rearrangement joins TRBV7-9 to TRBJ2-2, with D maybe TRBD1 (6 bases). Germline CDR1 reads SEHNR; CDR2 reads FQNEAQ (reference sequence). CDR3 size: 16 residues. Trimming left V 1 base short and J 6 bases short, with 15 bases between. CDR3 sequence (DNA): TGTGCCAGCAGCTTAGAGCGACAAGGGGGACCCGGGGAGCTGTTTTTT. Amino acid sequence: CASSLERQGGPGELFF.